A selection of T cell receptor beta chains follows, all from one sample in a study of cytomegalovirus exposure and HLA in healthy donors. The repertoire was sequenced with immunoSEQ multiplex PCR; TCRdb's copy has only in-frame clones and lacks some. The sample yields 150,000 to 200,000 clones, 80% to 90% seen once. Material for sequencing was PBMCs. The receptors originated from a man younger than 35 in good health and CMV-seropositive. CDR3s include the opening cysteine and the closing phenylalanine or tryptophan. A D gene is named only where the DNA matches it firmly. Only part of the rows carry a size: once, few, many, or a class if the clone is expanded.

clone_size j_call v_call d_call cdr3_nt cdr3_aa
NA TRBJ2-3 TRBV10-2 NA TGCGCCAGCAGTTTTCCGGGACACCCCACAGATACGCAGTATTTT CASSFPGHPTDTQYF
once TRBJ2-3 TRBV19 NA TGTGCCAGTAGTATACCACCTATGGGGGCGAGCACAGATACGCAGTATTTT CASSIPPMGASTDTQYF
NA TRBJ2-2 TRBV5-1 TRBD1 TGCGCCAGCAGCTCTTTAGGGACAGGGAACACCGGGGAGCTGTTTTTT CASSSLGTGNTGELFF
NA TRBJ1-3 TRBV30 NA TGTGCCTGGAGGCCAGGGATCACTGGAAACACCATATATTTT CAWRPGITGNTIYF
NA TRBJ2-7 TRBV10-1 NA TGCGCCAGCAGTGAGTCCGGGGGGCCCTACGAGCAGTACTTC CASSESGGPYEQYF
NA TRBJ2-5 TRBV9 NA TGTGCCAGCAGCGCTACAGGGTGGGAGACCCAGTACTTC CASSATGWETQYF
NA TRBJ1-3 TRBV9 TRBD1 TGTGCCAGCAGCCTCCGGGACAGCGTATCTGGAAACACCATATATTTT CASSLRDSVSGNTIYF
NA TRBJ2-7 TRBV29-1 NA TGCAGCGTTGAACAGGGTACTTCCTACGAGCAGTACTTC CSVEQGTSYEQYF
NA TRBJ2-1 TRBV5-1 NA TGCGCCAGCAGCCAACCGGGGGCAGGGGGTTATGAGCAGTTCTTC CASSQPGAGGYEQFF
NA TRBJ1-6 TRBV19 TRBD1 TGTGCCAGTAGCCCTCGTGGGTTGGACAGGGTGTACTCACCCCTCCACTTT CASSPRGLDRVYSPLHF
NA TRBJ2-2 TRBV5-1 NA TGCGCCAGCAGCGACACGACCCTCACCGGGGAGCTGTTTTTT CASSDTTLTGELFF
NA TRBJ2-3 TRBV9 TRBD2 TGTGCCAGCAGCGTGGGACTAGCCCCAGATACGCAGTATTTT CASSVGLAPDTQYF
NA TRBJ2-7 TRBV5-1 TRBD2 TGCGCCAGCAGCTTGTGGCTAGCGGGGGGTCCTGGAGAGCAGTACTTC CASSLWLAGGPGEQYF
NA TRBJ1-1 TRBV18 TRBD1 TGTGCCAGCTCACCACCGCCGACAGGGGCTCTTGAAGCTTTCTTT CASSPPPTGALEAFF
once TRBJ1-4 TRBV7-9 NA TGTGCCAGCAGCCCCCCGGGAGGAAAACTGTTTTTT CASSPPGGKLFF
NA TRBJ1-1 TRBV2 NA TGTGCCAGCAGTGGCCGTGTTAATGAGCTGATGAACACTGAAGCTTTCTTT CASSGRVNELMNTEAFF
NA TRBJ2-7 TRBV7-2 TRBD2 TGTGCCAGCAGCTTAGTGGCGGGGGGGACATTCTACGAGCAGTACTTC CASSLVAGGTFYEQYF
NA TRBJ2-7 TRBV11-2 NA TGTGCCAGCAGTCAGGGGTACTCCTACGAGCAGTACTTC CASSQGYSYEQYF
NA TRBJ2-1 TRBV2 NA TGTGCCAGCAGTGAGGGGGGGGCGAGAGACAATGAGCAGTTCTTC CASSEGGARDNEQFF
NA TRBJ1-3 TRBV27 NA TGTGCCAGCCGGGACTTCTCTGGAAACACCATATATTTT CASRDFSGNTIYF
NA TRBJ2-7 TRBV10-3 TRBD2 TGTGCCATCAGTGCTAGCGGGGGGCCATACGAGCAGTACTTC CAISASGGPYEQYF
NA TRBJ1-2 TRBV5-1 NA TGCGCCAGCAGCTTTCAGGGATCGGATGGCTACACCTTC CASSFQGSDGYTF
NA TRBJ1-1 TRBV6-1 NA TGTGCCAGCAGTGAAGGACAGAGGAACACTGAAGCTTTCTTT CASSEGQRNTEAFF
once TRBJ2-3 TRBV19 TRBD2 TGTGCCAGTAGTACCGGGACTAGAGGTATAGATACGCAGTATTTT CASSTGTRGIDTQYF
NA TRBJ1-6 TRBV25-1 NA TGTGCCAGCAGTGATGGAAGGGGTTCACCCCTCCACTTT CASSDGRGSPLHF
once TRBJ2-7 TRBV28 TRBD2 TGTGCCAGCAGTTTATTCTCCCTTCCGGGACTAGCACTCGAGCAGTACTTC CASSLFSLPGLALEQYF
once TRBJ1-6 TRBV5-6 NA TGTGCCAGCAGCTTCAGGCCTGATTCACCCCTCCACTTT CASSFRPDSPLHF
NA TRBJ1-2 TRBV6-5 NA TGTGCCAGCAGTCCGACCTTAGGAGATGGCTACACCTTC CASSPTLGDGYTF
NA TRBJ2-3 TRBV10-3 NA TGTGCCATCAGTGATACGGGGGCAGATACGCAGTATTTT CAISDTGADTQYF
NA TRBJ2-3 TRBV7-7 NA TGTGCCAGCAGCTTAGGGGGGCCGTGGGATACGCAGTATTTT CASSLGGPWDTQYF
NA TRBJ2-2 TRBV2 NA TGTGCCAGCATAGAAACCACCGGGGAGCTGTTTTTT CASIETTGELFF
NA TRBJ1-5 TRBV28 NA TGTGCCAGCAGTTTTGGCGGAAATCAGCCCCAGCATTTT CASSFGGNQPQHF
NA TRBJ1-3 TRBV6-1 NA TGTGCCAGCAGCGTTAGTCGGGGTATTAACACCATATATTTT CASSVSRGINTIYF
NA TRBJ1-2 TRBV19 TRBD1 TGTGCCAGTAGTATAATGGGGGACAGCGCTAACTATGGCTACACCTTC CASSIMGDSANYGYTF
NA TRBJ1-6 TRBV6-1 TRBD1 TGTGCCAGCAGCCGGGACAGTATCGATTCACCCCTCCACTTT CASSRDSIDSPLHF
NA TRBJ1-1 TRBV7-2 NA TGTGCCAGCAGCTTACGGGACACTGAAGCTTTCTTT CASSLRDTEAFF
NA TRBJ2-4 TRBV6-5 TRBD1 TGTGCCAGCAGTGCGAATCTACAGGGGGCGCTGGTCGACTTC CASSANLQGALVDF
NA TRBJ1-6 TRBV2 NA TGTGCCAGCAGTGAAGAGGAGGGAAATTCACCCCTCCACTTT CASSEEEGNSPLHF
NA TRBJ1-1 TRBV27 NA TGTGCCAGCAGTTCTCTTTTGGACCCCGCGGGCACTGAAGCTTTCTTT CASSSLLDPAGTEAFF